Listed here are 21 T cell receptor beta chains from one sample, sequenced in a study of chemoradiotherapy in HPV16-positive cancers (dated by TCRdb to between 2022 and 2023). The library came from the immunoSEQ multiplex PCR assay. The clones in this table, taken by TCRdb from immuneACCESS, are in-frame only. Not every clone is retained; where verified, under half of the shortfall comes from an unresolved V gene, and the cause of the rest is unknown. The sample table contains just under 40,000 clones; only one count was recorded for around three quarters of them. The biggest ten clones account for roughly 5.1% of the sample. The sequenced sample was blood, obtained from a patient who underwent chemoradiotherapy. Source of these receptors: a human donor with HPV-associated anogenital cancer.

The chain employs TRBV9 and TRBJ1-1; D unclear. V was pared by 4 bases and J by 1 base, with 5 bases between. The CDR3 extends over 12 amino acids. Germline V CDR1 and CDR2: SGDLS, YYNGEE. The CDR3 loop reads CASSPQNTEAFF. The CDR3 nucleotides are TGTGCCAGCAGCCCCCAGAACACTGAAGCTTTCTTT.

This clone was counted only a few times. The CDR3 DNA reads as TGTGCCAGCAGCTTAGAGCGGTTGGGAGAGCAGTACTTC. Translated, it gives CASSLERLGEQYF. V is TRBV11-1 and J is TRBJ2-7; D is possibly TRBD2 (5 bases). The CDR3 sequence is 13 residues long. Germline V gene data show CDR1 as SGHAT and CDR2 as FQDESV (reference sequence). Trimming removed 1 base at V and 7 bases at J, with 11 bases between.

This rearrangement joins TRBV10-1 to TRBJ2-2, with 7 bases fitting TRBD2. This CDR3 comprises 15 residues. CDR1 is WNHNN, CDR2 SYGVQD, per germline (reference sequence). V shed 4 bases and J 3 bases; nucleotides not matched to a gene: 5. The chain's CDR3 is CASSAVAGDTGELFF. CDR3 in DNA: TGCGCCAGCAGTGCAGTAGCGGGTGACACCGGGGAGCTGTTTTTT.

This clone was detected only a few times. The chain has TRBV9 and TRBJ1-5; D remains unclear. Trimming shortened V by 3 bases and J by 7 bases, and 11 bases separated the two germline ends. The CDR3 covers 13 residues. Germline V gene lookup returns CDR1 SGDLS and CDR2 YYNGEE. DNA for the CDR3: TGTGCCAGCAGCGGAGAAGGGCGGCAGCCCCAGCATTTT. Residues: CASSGEGRQPQHF.

The rearrangement links TRBV6-1 to TRBJ2-6; possible D gene TRBD1, 5 bases. The CDR3 runs to 15 residues. Trimming stripped 6 bases from V and 0 bases from J, with 9 bases between. The germline gives CDR1 MNHNS, CDR2 SASEGT. CDR3 sequence (DNA): TGTGCCAGCAGGGACAAGAGCTCTGGGGCCAACGTCCTGACTTTC. Its translation: CASRDKSSGANVLTF.

The chain is built from TRBV5-6 and TRBJ2-1; D possibly matches TRBD1 or TRBD2 (5 bases each). Germline V lookup: CDR1 SGHDT, CDR2 YYEEEE. Trimming cost V 2 bases and J 6 bases, with 9 bases left between them. The CDR3 is 13 amino acids. The CDR3: CASSFDGGNEQFF. In DNA form, the CDR3 reads TGTGCCAGCAGCTTTGATGGGGGCAATGAGCAGTTCTTC. The variable domain in full, with the rest retrieved from reference TRBV5-6 and TRBJ2-1, is DAGVTQSPTHLIKTRGQQVTLRCSPKSGHDTVSWYQQALGQGPQFIFQYYEEEERQRGNFPDRFSGHQFPNYSSELNVNALLLGDSALYLCASSFDGGNEQFFGPGTRLTVL.

The gene calls are TRBV7-8 and TRBJ1-2; TRBD1 aligns across 9 bases. Per germline, CDR1 SGHVS and CDR2 FQNEAQ. J was trimmed by 6 bases and V by 3 bases; bases with no gene match: 2. The CDR3 is 13 residues long. The CDR3 DNA reads as TGTGCCAGCAGCTTGACAGGGGGGAATGGCTACACCTTC. Translating gives CASSLTGGNGYTF.

The J gene is TRBJ1-3, the V gene TRBV9; perhaps TRBD1 as D (6 bases). The germline V and J ends were trimmed by 0 bases and 4 bases, with 8 bases remaining between them. Germline V gene sequence: CDR1 SGDLS, CDR2 YYNGEE. This CDR3 is built from 14 residues. This chain's CDR3 is CASSVGGLGNTIYF. The CDR3 DNA reads TGTGCCAGCAGCGTAGGGGGGCTCGGAAACACCATATATTTT.

This chain links TRBV6-5 with TRBJ2-7, with a tentative D call TRBD1 (5 bases). V lost 2 bases and J 6 bases, leaving 8 bases between the germline ends. The CDR3 totals 12 residues. Germline CDR1 and CDR2: MNHEY and SVGAGI. CDR3 bases: TGTGCCAGCAGTTACGTGGGGCGCGAGCAGTACTTC. Residues: CASSYVGREQYF.

This clone was picked up a small number of times. This rearrangement joins TRBV5-5 to TRBJ2-2, with D tentatively TRBD1 (5 bases). The CDR3 sequence is 15 residues long. CDR1 is SGHKS and CDR2 is YYEKEE in the germline V gene (reference sequence). Trimming left V 4 bases short and J 4 bases short, with 14 bases between. The CDR3 nucleotides read TGTGCCAGCAGCCCAGGTGGGGCGATCACCGGGGAGCTGTTTTTT. Translating gives CASSPGGAITGELFF. Looking up the rest from reference TRBV5-5 and TRBJ2-2 gives the full variable domain: DAGVTQSPTHLIKTRGQQVTLRCSPISGHKSVSWYQQVLGQGPQFIFQYYEKEERGRGNFPDRFSARQFPNYSSELNVNALLLGDSALYLCASSPGGAITGELFFGEGSRLTVL.

V usage is TRBV2 and J usage is TRBJ2-2; D is possibly TRBD1 (6 bases). CDR3 size: 12 residues. Germline CDR1 reads SNHLY; CDR2 reads FYNNEI. With 7 bases removed from V and 5 bases from J, the gap between germline ends came to 8 bases. CDR3 coding DNA: TGTGCCAGCAAGGGGGAGACCGGGGAGCTGTTTTTT. It encodes CASKGETGELFF.

The chain is built from TRBV6-1 and TRBJ1-3, with unresolved D. The CDR3 extends over 12 amino acids. V was pared by 6 bases and J by 7 bases, with 10 bases between. Germline CDR1 reads MNHNS; CDR2 reads SASEGT. CDR3: CASRGHWNTIYF. The CDR3 nucleotides read TGTGCCAGCAGGGGTCATTGGAACACCATATATTTT.

This clone was observed a handful of times. The genes are TRBV2 and TRBJ1-1; D gene ambiguous. V dropped 6 bases and J dropped 2 bases, with 19 bases sitting between them. CDR1 SNHLY and CDR2 FYNNEI come from the germline V gene. The CDR3 runs 16 residues. Here the CDR3 reads CASSPFFRAPNTEAFF. As DNA, the CDR3 is TGTGCCAGCAGCCCCTTTTTCCGGGCTCCTAACACTGAAGCTTTCTTT. Full variable domain (missing parts from reference TRBV2 and TRBJ1-1): EPEVTQTPSHQVTQMGQEVILRCVPISNHLYFYWYRQILGQKVEFLVSFYNNEISEKSEIFDDQFSVERPDGSNFTLKIRSTKLEDSAMYFCASSPFFRAPNTEAFFGQGTRLTVV.

This clone appeared a few times. The chain has TRBV30 and TRBJ2-7; D tentatively reads TRBD1 or TRBD2 (6 bases each). The CDR3 runs to 12 residues. Germline values: CDR1 GTSNPN, CDR2 SVGIG (reference sequence). V dropped 5 bases and J dropped 6 bases, with 14 bases sitting between them. The CDR3 DNA reads TGTGCCTGGGAGGGGGGAATGGGCGAGCAGTACTTC. The encoded protein is CAWEGGMGEQYF.

The V call is TRBV5-4, the J call TRBJ2-5, with TRBD1 matching 8 bases. With 4 bases clipped from V and 5 bases from J, the junction kept 7 bases outside the gene matches. Germline V gene sequence: CDR1 SGHNT, CDR2 YYREEE (reference sequence). This CDR3 has 14 residues. CDR3 sequence reads: CASSAQGAVETQYF. CDR3 in DNA: TGTGCCAGCAGCGCGCAGGGGGCGGTGGAGACCCAGTACTTC.

The chain employs TRBV30 and TRBJ2-2, with D tentatively TRBD1 (5 bases). In germline, CDR1 is GTSNPN, CDR2 SVGIG (reference sequence). Trimming took 4 bases from V and 0 from J, leaving 12 bases between them. The CDR3 has 15 residues. This CDR3 is CAWIGPGSNTGELFF. The CDR3 nucleotides are TGTGCCTGGATCGGTCCAGGGTCGAACACCGGGGAGCTGTTTTTT.

The rearrangement links TRBV25-1 to TRBJ2-7; 7 bases are a match to TRBD1. The CDR3 has 13 amino acids. Germline assignment: CDR1 MGHDK and CDR2 SYGVNS. V dropped 6 bases and J dropped 3; count of bases not matched to a gene: 5. CDR3 region: CASRASGGYEQYF. CDR3 in DNA: TGTGCCAGCAGAGCTTCAGGGGGCTACGAGCAGTACTTC.

The chain has TRBV7-2 and TRBJ2-7; weak D call: TRBD1 (5 bases). CDR1 is SGHTA, CDR2 FQGNSA, per germline. This CDR3 region has 14 residues. V was trimmed by 1 base and J by 0 bases, leaving 7 bases between them. CDR3 in amino acids: CASSLDQGSYEQYF. CDR3 in DNA: TGTGCCAGCAGCTTAGATCAGGGCTCCTACGAGCAGTACTTC.

V and J are TRBV6-5 and TRBJ1-6; D not resolved. Deletions cut 4 bases from V and 9 bases from J, with 10 bases between. Germline CDR1 and CDR2: MNHEY and SVGAGI. The CDR3 runs to 13 residues. CDR3 sequence reads: CASSSVLGSPLHF. CDR3 DNA: TGTGCCAGCAGTTCCGTTCTCGGTTCACCCCTCCACTTT.

The CDR3 here is CSARMGNGYTF. In DNA, the CDR3 is TGCAGTGCTAGAATGGGGAACGGCTACACCTTC. This rearrangement joins TRBV20-1 to TRBJ1-2; D is unresolved. V lost 2 bases and J lost 8, with 9 bases in between. There are 11 residues in the CDR3. Germline loops: CDR1 DFQATT, CDR2 SNEGSKA (reference sequence).

This clone has a handful of counts. V usage is TRBV27 and J usage is TRBJ1-4; tentative D call: TRBD1 (6 bases). The V gene's germline CDR1 is MNHEY and CDR2 SMNVEV (reference sequence). Trimming stripped 4 bases from V and 6 bases from J, with 12 bases between. This CDR3 spans 14 amino acids. The DNA for the CDR3 is TGTGCCAGCAGTTCGAACAGGGTGCATGAAAAACTGTTTTTT. Translated: CASSSNRVHEKLFF.